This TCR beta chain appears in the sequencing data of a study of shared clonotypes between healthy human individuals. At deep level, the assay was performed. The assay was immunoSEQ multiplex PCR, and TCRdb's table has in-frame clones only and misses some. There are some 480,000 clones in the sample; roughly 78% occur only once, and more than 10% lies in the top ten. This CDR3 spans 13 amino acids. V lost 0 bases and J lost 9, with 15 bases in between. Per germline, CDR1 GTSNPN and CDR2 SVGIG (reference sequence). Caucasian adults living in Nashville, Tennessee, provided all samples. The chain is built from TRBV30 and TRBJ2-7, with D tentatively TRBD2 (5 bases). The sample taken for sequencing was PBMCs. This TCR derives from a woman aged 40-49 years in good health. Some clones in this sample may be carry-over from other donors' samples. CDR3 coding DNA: TGTGCCTGGAGTGTAAAAGCGGCCCTGGGGCAGTACTTC. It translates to CAWSVKAALGQYF.